The 30 T cell receptor beta chains reported below all come from one sample, sequenced in a study of CD8+CD57+ T cells in acquired aplastic anemia. TCR beta VDJ and CDR3 profiles were obtained from a genomic DNA template. One entry per CDR3 protein results from TCRdb running MiXCR on the reads. The sample includes 60,000 or so distinct CDR3 sequences, around 55% seen only once; the top ten take 2% to 3%. The sample comprised sorted CD4+, CD8+, or CD8+CD57+ T cells (not recorded which) from PBMCs. The source is a human donor in good health, serving as a control.

This clonotype was observed a single time. This chain uses TRBV2 with TRBJ2-1; no firm D call. Germline V gene sequence: CDR1 SNHLY, CDR2 FYNNEI. The V and J ends lost 2 bases and 2 bases respectively, with 10 bases between them. The length of the CDR3 is 15 residues. The CDR3 protein is CASSEFGSPYNEQFF. CDR3 DNA sequence: TGTGCCAGCAGTGAATTTGGGTCTCCCTACAATGAGCAGTTCTTC.

The chain uses TRBV7-2 and TRBJ1-2, with 8 positions matching TRBD1. The V gene's germline CDR1 is SGHTA and CDR2 FQGNSA. V lost 4 bases to trimming and J lost 7 bases; unmatched junction nucleotides: 11. The CDR3 is made up of 15 amino acids. The CDR3 loop is CASSSNRGSGAGYTF. The CDR3, as DNA: TGTGCCAGCAGCTCGAACAGGGGGTCCGGAGCTGGCTACACCTTC.

The chain carries TRBV2 and TRBJ2-7; a weak D match, TRBD2 (7 bases). Germline CDR1 is SNHLY and CDR2 is FYNNEI. The CDR3 is 14 residues long. The CDR3 loop is CTYRGGGGAYEQYF. For the CDR3, the DNA is TGTACCTATCGAGGAGGGGGGGGAGCCTACGAGCAGTACTTC.

This clonotype was observed many times. The gene calls are TRBV6-2 or TRBV6-3 and TRBJ1-2; 7 nucleotides match TRBD1. With V trimmed by 0 bases and J by 8 bases, 3 bases remained unmatched. The CDR3 is 13 amino acids. The germline V gene has CDR1 MNHEY and CDR2 SVGEGT. The CDR3 DNA sequence: TGTGCCAGCAGTTACTCAGGGGGCAGCGGCTACACCTTC. It specifies CASSYSGGSGYTF.

The chain uses TRBV20-1 and TRBJ2-3, with D uncertain. V lost 2 bases and J 10 bases, leaving 4 bases between the germline ends. Looked up from germline, CDR1 is DFQATT and CDR2 is SNEGSKA (reference sequence). This CDR3 contains 9 residues. CDR3 bases: TGCAGTGCTAGAATTCCGCAGTATTTT. Protein: CSARIPQYF.

This clonotype was seen at least ten times. The chain joins TRBV6-1 to TRBJ1-4; 9 bases map to TRBD1. Losses at the gene ends were 6 bases for V and 7 bases for J; bases not matched to a gene: 15. CDR3 length: 17 amino acids. Germline values: CDR1 MNHNS, CDR2 SASEGT. CDR3 in amino acids: CASSSPGTGRVGEKLFF. The CDR3 DNA is TGTGCCAGCAGCTCGCCAGGGACAGGGAGAGTGGGTGAAAAACTGTTTTTT.

The chain uses TRBV5-6 and TRBJ2-5, with D hard to call. The CDR3 length is 11 residues. Germline V gene lookup returns CDR1 SGHDT and CDR2 YYEEEE. V was cut by 4 bases and J by 5 bases, with 6 bases left in between. CDR3 sequence (DNA): TGTGCCAGCAGCCAGGCGGAGACCCAGTACTTC. This sequence encodes CASSQAETQYF.

This chain uses TRBV19 with TRBJ2-3, with a tentative D call TRBD1 (6 bases). Germline V lookup: CDR1 LNHDA, CDR2 SQIVND (reference sequence). CDR3 length equals 13 residues. V gave up 4 bases and J gave up 5 bases, with 10 bases separating them. CDR3 residues: CASSKQGIDTQYF. CDR3 coding DNA: TGTGCCAGTAGTAAACAGGGTATAGATACGCAGTATTTT.

This sequence joins TRBV10-1 and TRBJ1-1, with D possibly TRBD1 on 6 matching bases. The germline V and J ends were trimmed by 4 bases and 1 base, with 16 bases remaining between them. The CDR3 totals 16 residues. Germline lookup yields CDR1 WNHNN and CDR2 SYGVQD (reference sequence). The CDR3 bases are TGCGCCAGCAGTGGATACCAGGGGCTAGCGAACACTGAAGCTTTCTTT. Its translation is CASSGYQGLANTEAFF.

The chain couples TRBV20-1 to TRBJ2-7; TRBD1 aligns across 7 bases. Looked up from germline, CDR1 is DFQATT and CDR2 is SNEGSKA (reference sequence). The CDR3 extends over 14 amino acids. Unmatched junction bases numbered 10, after V lost 4 bases and J lost 4 bases. CDR3 residues: CSAKEGQFFYEQYF. CDR3 DNA: TGCAGTGCTAAAGAGGGACAGTTCTTTTACGAGCAGTACTTC.

This clonotype was detected ten times or more. V is TRBV6-1 and J is TRBJ1-6; D is possibly TRBD1 (6 bases). V lost 6 bases and J lost 8, with 11 bases in between. The CDR3 is made up of 13 amino acids. The germline V gene encodes CDR1 MNHNS and CDR2 SASEGT. The CDR3, as DNA: TGTGCCAGCAGAAGGGGGACGGATTCACCCCTCCACTTT. Encoded protein: CASRRGTDSPLHF.

The chain recombines TRBV25-1 with TRBJ2-5; D gene unclear. The CDR3 extends over 14 amino acids. Per the germline V gene, CDR1 is MGHDK and CDR2 is SYGVNS. V shed 1 base and J shed 5 bases, with 11 bases lying between them. The CDR3 here is CASSEWDGVETQYF. In DNA, the CDR3 is TGTGCCAGCAGTGAATGGGATGGGGTGGAGACCCAGTACTTC. Using reference TRBV25-1 and TRBJ2-5 for the parts outside the CDR3, the full variable domain is EADIYQTPRYLVIGTGKKITLECSQTMGHDKMYWYQQDPGMELHLIHYSYGVNSTEKGDLSSESTVSRIRTEHFPLTLESARPSHTSQYLCASSEWDGVETQYFGPGTRLLVL.

Points on this clonotype: Germline is not matched at one junction end, which may reflect a read error. The rearrangement uses TRBV7-2 and TRBJ2-6; 7 bases are a match to TRBD1. Germline CDR1 and CDR2: SGHTA and FQGNSA. This CDR3 contains 16 residues. The CDR3 nucleotides are TGCGCCAGCAGCTTAGCAGGGGGCTCTGGGGCCAACGTCCTGACTTTC. It is translated as CASSLAGGSGANVLTF.

This clonotype has a count of ten or more. The chain recombines TRBV2 with TRBJ1-5; D might be TRBD1 (6 bases). CDR1 is SNHLY, CDR2 FYNNEI, per germline. Trimming left V 4 bases short and J 0 bases short, with 19 bases between. This CDR3 spans 18 amino acids. As DNA, the CDR3 is TGTGCCAGCAGTGTTCCCCATAAAGGGGGGACTAGCAATCAGCCCCAGCATTTT. Translating it yields CASSVPHKGGTSNQPQHF.

The chain combines TRBV20-1 with TRBJ1-5; a possible D gene is TRBD1 (5 bases). CDR3 length equals 14 residues. V lost 3 bases and J lost 4, with 13 bases in between. Germline assignment: CDR1 DFQATT and CDR2 SNEGSKA (reference sequence). The DNA of the CDR3 is TGCAGTGCTAGTTACGACAGAGGGAATCAGCCCCAGCATTTT. Protein product: CSASYDRGNQPQHF.

The chain recombines TRBV11-2 with TRBJ2-7; D may correspond to TRBD1 or TRBD2 (5 bases each). CDR1 is SGHAT, CDR2 FQNNGV, per germline. V dropped 5 bases and J dropped 0 bases, with 11 bases sitting between them. This CDR3 contains 14 residues. The CDR3 spells CASSAKGPSYEQYF. DNA of the CDR3: TGTGCCAGCAGCGCAAAGGGACCCTCCTACGAGCAGTACTTC.

The V gene is TRBV20-1, the J gene TRBJ2-5; D is undetermined. CDR1 is DFQATT and CDR2 is SNEGSKA in the germline V gene (reference sequence). This CDR3 contains 10 residues. V shed 4 bases and J shed 6 bases, with 6 bases lying between them. CDR3 protein: CSAKRKTQYF. CDR3 DNA: TGCAGTGCTAAGCGAAAGACCCAGTACTTC.

The rearrangement uses TRBV2 and TRBJ2-7, with D possibly being TRBD1 or TRBD2 (5 bases each). The CDR3 totals 13 residues. Germline V gene sequence: CDR1 SNHLY, CDR2 FYNNEI. V shed 3 bases and J shed 6 bases, with 12 bases lying between them. CDR3 amino acids: CASSERGEGEQYF. The CDR3 DNA is TGTGCCAGCAGTGAGAGGGGTGAAGGCGAGCAGTACTTC. Filled out from reference TRBV2 and TRBJ2-7, the complete variable domain reads EPEVTQTPSHQVTQMGQEVILRCVPISNHLYFYWYRQILGQKVEFLVSFYNNEISEKSEIFDDQFSVERPDGSNFTLKIRSTKLEDSAMYFCASSERGEGEQYFGPGTRLTVT.

The J gene is TRBJ1-6, the V gene TRBV9, with TRBD1 matching 8 bases. Germline V CDR1 and CDR2: SGDLS, YYNGEE. The CDR3 runs 16 residues. The J segment lost 6 bases and the V segment lost 6 bases, leaving 11 bases of the junction unmatched. CDR3: CASNQTGAGSNSPLHF. For the CDR3, the DNA is TGTGCCAGCAACCAGACAGGGGCCGGTAGTAATTCACCCCTCCACTTT. The variable domain in full, with the rest retrieved from reference TRBV9 and TRBJ1-6, is DSGVTQTPKHLITATGQRVTLRCSPRSGDLSVYWYQQSLDQGLQFLIQYYNGEERAKGNILERFSAQQFPDLHSELNLSSLELGDSALYFCASNQTGAGSNSPLHFGNGTRLTVT.

This chain uses TRBV24-1 with TRBJ1-1; 11 bases line up with TRBD1. This CDR3 is built from 16 residues. In germline, CDR1 is KGHDR, CDR2 SFDVKD. J was trimmed by 3 bases and V by 4 bases; bases with no gene match: 6. The CDR3: CATSDRGQGADTEAFF. For the CDR3, the DNA is TGTGCCACCAGTGACCGAGGACAGGGGGCGGACACTGAAGCTTTCTTT.

The V gene is TRBV2, the J gene TRBJ2-3, with D possibly being TRBD1 (5 bases). Deletions cut 3 bases from V and 2 bases from J, with 12 bases between. This CDR3 contains 15 residues. The V gene's germline CDR1 is SNHLY and CDR2 FYNNEI. The chain's CDR3 is CASSERQSFTDTQYF. CDR3 nucleotides: TGTGCCAGCAGTGAGAGACAGAGCTTCACAGATACGCAGTATTTT.

This clonotype was observed at least ten times. V usage is TRBV18 and J usage is TRBJ1-2; D remains ambiguous. Trimming pared 6 bases from V and 3 bases from J, leaving 5 bases between. Germline V gene sequence: CDR1 KGHSH, CDR2 LQKENI. This CDR3 contains 11 residues. This CDR3 is CASSKDYGYTF. Written as DNA, the CDR3 is TGTGCCAGCTCTAAGGACTATGGCTACACCTTC.

The chain carries TRBV19 and TRBJ2-2; D gene uncertain. The CDR3 runs to 12 residues. With 4 bases removed from V and 1 base from J, the gap between germline ends came to 1 base. Looked up from germline, CDR1 is LNHDA and CDR2 is SQIVND (reference sequence). The CDR3 protein is CASSRNTGELFF. DNA of the CDR3: TGTGCCAGTAGTAGGAACACCGGGGAGCTGTTTTTT.

CDR3 amino acids: CSAEPTFDTEAFF. Here the CDR3 DNA reads TGCAGTGCGGAACCCACTTTCGACACTGAAGCTTTCTTT. The gene calls are TRBV20-1 and TRBJ1-1, with no clear D. The V gene's germline CDR1 is DFQATT and CDR2 SNEGSKA (reference sequence). The CDR3 totals 13 residues. The V gene lost 6 bases and the J gene lost 3 bases, with 14 bases spanning the gap.

The chain has TRBV20-1 and TRBJ2-7; 9 bases line up with TRBD1. The junction had 6 bases not matched to a gene; V was cut back by 0 bases and J by 3 bases. The germline V gene encodes CDR1 DFQATT and CDR2 SNEGSKA (reference sequence). This CDR3 is built from 15 residues. The CDR3 loop reads CSARDAGQGNYEQYF. As DNA, the CDR3 is TGCAGTGCTAGAGACGCGGGACAGGGAAACTACGAGCAGTACTTC.

This clonotype is categorized as medium-sized. The chain carries TRBV24-1 and TRBJ2-5; D is tentatively TRBD1 or TRBD2 (5 bases each). The germline V and J ends were trimmed by 5 bases and 5 bases, with 17 bases remaining between them. The CDR3 consists of 15 residues. Germline CDR1 and CDR2: KGHDR and SFDVKD. CDR3 DNA: TGTGCCACCAGTGGTTTTGACAGCCGAGGGGAGACCCAGTACTTC. Translating it yields CATSGFDSRGETQYF.

This sequence joins TRBV19 and TRBJ1-1; D is possibly TRBD1 (5 bases). Germline CDR1 and CDR2: LNHDA and SQIVND (reference sequence). V was cut by 8 bases and J by 2 bases, with 12 bases left in between. This CDR3 spans 13 amino acids. CDR3 nucleotide sequence: TGTGCCAGTTGGGGCAGGGCTAACACTGAAGCTTTCTTT. Protein product: CASWGRANTEAFF.

This clonotype was seen ten or more times. This chain links TRBV6-1 with TRBJ1-1; a possible D gene is TRBD1 (5 bases). The CDR3 sequence is 16 residues long. V lost 2 bases and J 6 bases, leaving 19 bases between the germline ends. The germline V gene has CDR1 MNHNS and CDR2 SASEGT. The CDR3 is CASSEKRGPSWPEAFF. The CDR3 region has the DNA TGTGCCAGCAGTGAAAAGCGGGGCCCCTCATGGCCTGAAGCTTTCTTT.

In its sample, this clonotype was seen once. V is TRBV2 and J is TRBJ2-7; TRBD1 matches 7 bases. V was pared by 9 bases and J by 5 bases, with 10 bases of the junction left unmatched. There are 13 residues in the CDR3. From germline, CDR1 is SNHLY and CDR2 FYNNEI. The CDR3 DNA is TGTGCCAGTAGTATCGGCAGGGGGAACGAGCAGTACTTC. Its protein product is CASSIGRGNEQYF.

This sequence joins TRBV10-3 and TRBJ2-5, with 12 bases lining up with TRBD2. This CDR3 has 18 amino acids. The junction had 14 bases not matched to a gene; V was cut back by 4 bases and J by 5 bases. Per the germline V gene, CDR1 is ENHRY and CDR2 is SYGVKD. The CDR3 region is CAISARVPSGRAEETQYF. The DNA of the CDR3 is TGTGCCATCAGTGCTAGAGTCCCTAGCGGGAGGGCGGAGGAGACCCAGTACTTC.